The 7 T cell receptor beta chains reported below all come from one sample, sequenced in a study of post-analysis software for immune sequencing data. These receptors have no known antigen. Researchers reported that TCR beta cDNA libraries carried unique molecular identifiers. MiXCR, applied by TCRdb to the PCR reads, yields one record per CDR3 protein. Among approximately 730,000 distinct CDR3 sequences listed, about 27% were seen once. Whole-study results and caveats: Five TRBV segments, including TRBV5-6, TRBV5-1 and TRBV20-1, were more frequent in patients than controls.

The specimen sequenced was blood. The receptors were sampled from a girl aged 10 to 17 with multiple sclerosis.

As concerns this clonotype: Sequence at one end of the junction differs from germline and may be a read error. The genes are TRBV6-2 or TRBV6-3 and TRBJ2-7, with D perhaps assigned TRBD1 or TRBD2 (6 bases each). Germline CDR1 reads MNHEY; CDR2 reads SVGEGT. The CDR3 has 12 amino acids. The CDR3 DNA is TGCGCTTACGGCAGGGGAGCGGGCGAGCAGTACTTC. As protein: CAYGRGAGEQYF.

This clonotype occurred a few times. The chain uses TRBV6-6 and TRBJ2-1, with TRBD2 identical over 10 bases. The CDR3 has 15 residues. Per the germline V gene, CDR1 is MNHNY and CDR2 is SVGAGI (reference sequence). Trimming at V came to 10 bases and at J to 6 bases, leaving 12 bases not matched to a gene. The CDR3 region has the DNA TGTGCCATCTCCTTAGCGGGAGGTATCGCCAATGAGCAGTTCTTC. Amino acid sequence: CAISLAGGIANEQFF.

This clonotype was detected many times. The chain employs TRBV9 and TRBJ2-5; 9 positions agree with TRBD1. Germline V gives CDR1 SGDLS, CDR2 YYNGEE. The CDR3 is made up of 16 amino acids. The J segment lost 5 bases and the V segment lost 3 bases, leaving 11 bases of the junction unmatched. Here the CDR3 DNA reads TGTGCCAGCAGCGGACCCCGGACAGGGGTCGTGGAGACCCAGTACTTC. Its protein is CASSGPRTGVVETQYF.

This clonotype turned up a few times. This CDR3 reads CASSQGAASYNEQFF. CDR3 nucleotides: TGCGCCAGCAGCCAAGGCGCCGCCTCCTACAATGAGCAGTTCTTC. The rearrangement uses TRBV4-3 and TRBJ2-1; no clear D. V was cut by 1 base and J by 0 bases, with 7 bases left in between. Germline loops: CDR1 LGHNA, CDR2 YSLEER. The CDR3 loop spans 15 amino acids.

This clonotype was observed a handful of times. The chain joins TRBV12-3 or TRBV12-4 to TRBJ2-3, with 7 bases identical to TRBD2. The CDR3 has 18 amino acids. Trimming cost V 1 base and J 3 bases; bases outside gene matches: 13. For the CDR3, the DNA is TGTGCCAGCAGTTTAGAAACGACTAGCTTCAAGTTGACAGATACGCAGTATTTT. Encoded protein: CASSLETTSFKLTDTQYF.

This clonotype has a handful of counts. This chain's CDR3 is CSAILYNEQFF. The CDR3 DNA reads as TGCAGTGCTATACTCTACAATGAGCAGTTCTTC. The chain is built from TRBV20-1 and TRBJ2-1, with D hard to call. CDR3 length: 11 residues. V was pared by 4 bases and J by 3 bases, with 4 bases between. Germline CDR1 and CDR2: DFQATT and SNEGSKA (reference sequence).

V gene TRBV9 combines with J gene TRBJ2-7, with 7 bases that match TRBD1. Germline CDR1 and CDR2: SGDLS and YYNGEE. The ends lost 0 bases at V and 5 bases at J; junction bases unmatched: 8. This CDR3 is built from 15 residues. The CDR3 DNA is TGTGCCAGCAGCGTAGAGGAGACAGGGTTCCACGAGCAGTACTTC. Translation: CASSVEETGFHEQYF.